The TCR beta chain under discussion was sequenced for a study of T cells in localized non-small cell lung cancer. Study-wide results and limits: Clonality of T cells reached its maximum in uninvolved adjacent lung, surpassing tumor. A median of about 60 of the top 100 tumor clones appeared in adjacent lung, which was paired and uninvolved.

This CDR3 is built from 16 residues. Trimming left V 5 bases short and J 7 bases short, with 20 bases between. Germline V CDR1 and CDR2: SGHNT, YENEEA. This clone was recorded a few times. Antigen unknown. Sequenced by immunoSEQ multiplex PCR; TCRdb stores in-frame clones only, minus some. The table lists 3,000 to 3,500 clones, less than 30% of them singletons. The specimen comprised lung tumor tissue, sampled before any cancer treatment. V and J are TRBV11-3 and TRBJ2-2; D may be TRBD2 (5 bases). The TCR sequence derives from a man between 40 and 70 years old with stage III lung adenocarcinoma. CDR3 in amino acids: CASSVLPPGSYGELFF. The CDR3 DNA follows: TGTGCCAGCAGCGTTCTTCCACCGGGGAGCTACGGGGAGCTGTTTTTT.